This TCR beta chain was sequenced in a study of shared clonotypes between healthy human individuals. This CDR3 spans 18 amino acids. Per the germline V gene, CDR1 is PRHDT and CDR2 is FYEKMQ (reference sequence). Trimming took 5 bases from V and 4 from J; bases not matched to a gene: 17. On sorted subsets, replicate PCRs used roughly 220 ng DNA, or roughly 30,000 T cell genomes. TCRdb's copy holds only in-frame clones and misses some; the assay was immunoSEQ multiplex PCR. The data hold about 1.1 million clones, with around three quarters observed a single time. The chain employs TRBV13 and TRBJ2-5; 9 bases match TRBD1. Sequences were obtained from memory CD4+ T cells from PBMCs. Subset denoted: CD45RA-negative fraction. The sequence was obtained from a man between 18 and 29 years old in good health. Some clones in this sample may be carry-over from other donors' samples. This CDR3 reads CASSHTQADRGFGETQYF. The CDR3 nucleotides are TGTGCCAGCAGCCACACCCAAGCGGACAGGGGTTTTGGAGAGACCCAGTACTTC.